The source of this T cell receptor beta chain is a study of CD8+CD57+ T cells in acquired aplastic anemia. Study information: DNA recovered from sorted CD4+ and CD8+ cells had a mean of roughly 3 ug.

This CDR3 region has 14 residues. The germline V gene has CDR1 LNHDA and CDR2 SQIVND (reference sequence). Trimming pared 5 bases from V and 5 bases from J, leaving 15 bases between. Before being chosen for sequencing, patients had shown CD8+CD57+ cell expansion by flow cytometry. No therapy was given to patients before blood sampling. With regard to this clonotype: The antigen is unknown.

Researchers used genomic DNA as the template to profile TCR beta VDJ and CDR3. Each CDR3 protein is one row after TCRdb ran MiXCR on the reads. The data hold around 150,000 distinct CDR3 sequences, with roughly 48% observed a single time. Study findings and constraints: Patients and controls were found to share 25 to 30 CD8+ CDR3 sequences.

The receptor's source is a human donor with aplastic anemia. Material for sequencing was sorted CD4+, CD8+, or CD8+CD57+ T cells (not recorded which) from PBMCs. The chain couples TRBV19 to TRBJ2-5; possibly TRBD2 for D (6 bases). The DNA of the CDR3 is TGTGCCAGTAGTCCAACCCCGGAGGGGGAGACCCAGTACTTC. It translates to CASSPTPEGETQYF.